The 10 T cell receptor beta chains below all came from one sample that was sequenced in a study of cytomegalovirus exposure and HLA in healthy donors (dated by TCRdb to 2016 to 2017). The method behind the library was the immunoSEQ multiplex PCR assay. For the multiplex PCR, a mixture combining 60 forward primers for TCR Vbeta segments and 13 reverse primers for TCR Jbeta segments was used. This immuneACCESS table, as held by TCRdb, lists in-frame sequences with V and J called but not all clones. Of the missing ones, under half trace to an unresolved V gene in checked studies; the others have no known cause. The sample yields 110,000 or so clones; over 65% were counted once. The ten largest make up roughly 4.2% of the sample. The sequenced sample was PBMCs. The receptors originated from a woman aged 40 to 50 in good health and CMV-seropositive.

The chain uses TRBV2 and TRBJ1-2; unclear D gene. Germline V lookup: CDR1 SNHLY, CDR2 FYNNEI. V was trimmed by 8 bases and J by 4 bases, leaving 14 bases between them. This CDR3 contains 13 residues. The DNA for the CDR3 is TGTGCCAGCTCCTTTCAGGTGGGCTATGGCTACACCTTC. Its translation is CASSFQVGYGYTF. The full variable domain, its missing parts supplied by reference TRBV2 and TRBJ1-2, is EPEVTQTPSHQVTQMGQEVILRCVPISNHLYFYWYRQILGQKVEFLVSFYNNEISEKSEIFDDQFSVERPDGSNFTLKIRSTKLEDSAMYFCASSFQVGYGYTFGSGTRLTVV.

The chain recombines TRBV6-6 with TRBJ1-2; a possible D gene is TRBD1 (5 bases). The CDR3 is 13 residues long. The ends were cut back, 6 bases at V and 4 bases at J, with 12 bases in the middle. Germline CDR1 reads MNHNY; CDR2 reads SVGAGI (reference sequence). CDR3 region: CASSIIQGYGYTF. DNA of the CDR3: TGTGCCAGCAGCATTATCCAGGGCTATGGCTACACCTTC.

CDR3 amino acids: CASRSDRGGGYTF. The CDR3 DNA follows: TGTGCCAGCAGGAGCGACAGGGGGGGAGGCTACACCTTC. V usage is TRBV6-4 and J usage is TRBJ1-2, with 9 bases that match TRBD1. V was pared by 6 bases and J by 8 bases, with 7 bases of the junction left unmatched. CDR3 length: 13 residues. From germline, CDR1 is MRHNA and CDR2 SNTAGT.

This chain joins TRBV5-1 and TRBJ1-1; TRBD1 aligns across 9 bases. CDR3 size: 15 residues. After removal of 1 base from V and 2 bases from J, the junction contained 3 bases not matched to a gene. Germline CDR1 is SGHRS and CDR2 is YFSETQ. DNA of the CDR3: TGCGCCAGCAGCTTGACGGGACAGGGAAACACTGAAGCTTTCTTT. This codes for CASSLTGQGNTEAFF.

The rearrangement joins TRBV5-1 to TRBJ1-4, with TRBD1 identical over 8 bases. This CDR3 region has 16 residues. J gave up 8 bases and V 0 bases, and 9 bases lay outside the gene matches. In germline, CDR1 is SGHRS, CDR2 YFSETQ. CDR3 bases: TGCGCCAGCAGCTTGGGCGACAGGGGAGAGGGGGAAAAACTGTTTTTT. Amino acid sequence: CASSLGDRGEGEKLFF.

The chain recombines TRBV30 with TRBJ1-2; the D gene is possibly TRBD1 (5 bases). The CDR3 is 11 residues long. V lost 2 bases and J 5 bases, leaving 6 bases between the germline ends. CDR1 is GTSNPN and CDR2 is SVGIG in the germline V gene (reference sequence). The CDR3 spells CAWSRQYGYTF. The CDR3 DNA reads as TGTGCCTGGAGTAGACAGTATGGCTACACCTTC.

The CDR3 nucleotides are TGTGCCAGTAGTATACAGGGTTGGAGCAATCAGCCCCAGCATTTT. Translated: CASSIQGWSNQPQHF. This chain links TRBV19 with TRBJ1-5; D is perhaps TRBD1 (5 bases). Deletions cut 2 bases from V and 1 base from J, with 9 bases between. Germline loops: CDR1 LNHDA, CDR2 SQIVND (reference sequence). The CDR3 sequence is 15 residues long. Using reference TRBV19 and TRBJ1-5 for the parts outside the CDR3, the full variable domain is DGGITQSPKYLFRKEGQNVTLSCEQNLNHDAMYWYRQDPGQGLRLIYYSQIVNDFQKGDIAEGYSVSREKKESFPLTVTSAQKNPTAFYLCASSIQGWSNQPQHFGDGTRLSIL.

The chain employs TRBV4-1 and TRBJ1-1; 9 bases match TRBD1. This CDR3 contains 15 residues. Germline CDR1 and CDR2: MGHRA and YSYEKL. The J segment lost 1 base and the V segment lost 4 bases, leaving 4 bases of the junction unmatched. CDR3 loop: CASSRRTGENTEAFF. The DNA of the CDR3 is TGCGCCAGCAGCCGCCGGACAGGGGAGAACACTGAAGCTTTCTTT.

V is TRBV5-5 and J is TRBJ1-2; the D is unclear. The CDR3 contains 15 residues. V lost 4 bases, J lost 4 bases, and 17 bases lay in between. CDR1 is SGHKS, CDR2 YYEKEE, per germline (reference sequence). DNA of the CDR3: TGTGCCAGCAGCCCCTCCGCGGGGTTAAGCTATGGCTACACCTTC. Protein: CASSPSAGLSYGYTF.

The CDR3 is CASSATGTGDNEQFF. The CDR3 nucleotides are TGTGCCAGCAGCGCCACCGGGACAGGGGACAATGAGCAGTTCTTC. The chain combines TRBV7-9 with TRBJ2-1; 10 bases match TRBD1. J was trimmed by 5 bases and V by 5 bases; bases with no gene match: 6. The CDR3 is made up of 15 amino acids. Germline CDR1 is SEHNR and CDR2 is FQNEAQ (reference sequence).